Included here is one TCR beta chain sequence, with context. What it binds is not known. Deep-level running was used for the assay. Ten immunoSEQ deep assay plates served to sequence unsorted PBMC DNA. Assay: immunoSEQ multiplex PCR; the TCRdb copy retains only in-frame clones and omits some. This table has about 470,000 clones, around 79% appearing once. The record originates from a study of shared clonotypes between healthy human individuals. At the level of the study: Samples came from a couple of female and a few male donors aged 18 to 49. Whole-study findings and limits: It was anticipated that sequencing depth would influence how many clonotypes donors shared.

Per the germline V gene, CDR1 is SGHVS and CDR2 is FQNEAQ. V shed 3 bases and J 3 bases; nucleotides not matched to a gene: 2. This CDR3 contains 14 residues. The chain is built from TRBV7-8 and TRBJ2-3; TRBD1 aligns across 8 bases. This receptor was taken from a woman between 35 and 50 years old in good health. Some clones in this sample may be carry-over from other donors' samples. The specimen was PBMCs. The CDR3 loop reads CASSFRQGTDTQYF. For the CDR3, the DNA is TGTGCCAGCAGCTTCCGACAGGGGACAGATACGCAGTATTTT.